The rows below give T cell receptor beta chains drawn from one sample of a study of response to subunit inactivated influenza vaccine. In TCRdb, the RT-PCR reads were re-called with MiXCR into one record per CDR3 protein. The sample records some 570,000 distinct CDR3 sequences, about 11% being singletons. This sample also belongs to another study, concerning T cells expressing NK-cell markers.

Material: PBMCs from blood, obtained on the day of vaccination. Every receptor here comes from a man aged 50 to 60 who received an inactivated influenza vaccine. Both conserved end residues are part of each CDR3. D genes are given only for firm matches. The size field is filled for only some rows; it gives once, few, many or a size class.

J: TRBJ1-5; V: TRBV28; D: TRBD1; size: many; DNA: TGTGCCAGCAGCACTTGGGGGACAGGCAATCAGCCCCAGCATTTT; CDR3: CASSTWGTGNQPQHF
J: TRBJ2-1; V: TRBV6-5; D: -; size: many; DNA: TGTGCCAGCAGTTACCTTTCGCTCAACAGTCTCGGGGGCAATGAGCAGTTCTTC; CDR3: CASSYLSLNSLGGNEQFF
J: TRBJ2-7; V: TRBV29-1; D: TRBD2; size: few; DNA: TGCAGCGGTTCTAGCGGGGTCTCCTACGAGCAGTACTTC; CDR3: CSGSSGVSYEQYF
J: TRBJ2-1; V: TRBV27; D: TRBD2; size: -; DNA: TGTGCCAGCAGTTTATCTCCGGGAGGGAGCTTCCTTGAGCAGTTCTTC; CDR3: CASSLSPGGSFLEQFF
J: TRBJ2-5; V: TRBV29-1; D: TRBD1; size: -; DNA: TGCAGCGTTGTACACAGGGGTGAGACCCAGTACTTC; CDR3: CSVVHRGETQYF
J: TRBJ2-2; V: TRBV4-3; D: TRBD2; size: -; DNA: TGCGCCAGCAGCCAAGGTTCTAGCGGGAGGGCCCGAACCGGGGAGCTGTTTTTT; CDR3: CASSQGSSGRARTGELFF
J: TRBJ2-7; V: TRBV28; D: -; size: few; DNA: TGTGCCAGCAGCCCCATGGCAGGGGCGGAGAGCGAGCAGTACTTC; CDR3: CASSPMAGAESEQYF
J: TRBJ2-3; V: TRBV27; D: -; size: -; DNA: TGTGCCAGCAGTTTACTTGGGGCCGAACACACAGATACGCAGTATTTT; CDR3: CASSLLGAEHTDTQYF
J: TRBJ2-1; V: TRBV3-1; D: -; size: many; DNA: TGTGCCAGCAGCCACGGAACTAGAGGCGAGCAGTTCTTC; CDR3: CASSHGTRGEQFF
J: TRBJ2-3; V: TRBV5-1; D: -; size: few; DNA: TGCGCCAGCAGCCCCGGGGGTAGAGATACGCAGTATTTT; CDR3: CASSPGGRDTQYF
J: TRBJ1-5; V: TRBV4-3; D: TRBD1; size: few; DNA: TGCGCCAGCAGCCAAGTGGTAGGGGGCCGACAGCCCCAGCATTTT; CDR3: CASSQVVGGRQPQHF
J: TRBJ2-1; V: TRBV10-3; D: -; size: few; DNA: TGTGCCATGGCCCGGGGAGGGGGGCCCAATGAGCAGTTCTTC; CDR3: CAMARGGGPNEQFF
J: TRBJ1-4; V: TRBV5-1; D: -; size: -; DNA: TGCGCCAGCAGCAAGGGACTACAGAGATCAACTAATGAAAAACTGTTTTTT; CDR3: CASSKGLQRSTNEKLFF
J: TRBJ2-1; V: TRBV19; D: TRBD2; size: -; DNA: TGTGCCAGTATTGACGCGCGGGAGGGCTACAATGAGCAGTTCTTC; CDR3: CASIDAREGYNEQFF
J: TRBJ1-2; V: TRBV5-6; D: -; size: few; DNA: TGTGCCAGCAGCTTGGACGGCGGACGCTATGGCTACACCTTC; CDR3: CASSLDGGRYGYTF
J: TRBJ2-1; V: TRBV5-1; D: -; size: -; DNA: TGCGCCAGCAGCTTGACAGGCTTCTCACACAATGAGCAGTTCTTC; CDR3: CASSLTGFSHNEQFF
J: TRBJ1-4; V: TRBV5-1; D: -; size: many; DNA: TGCGCCAGCAGCTTGGATCCTGGGACATCTGAAAAACTGTTTTTT; CDR3: CASSLDPGTSEKLFF
J: TRBJ1-2; V: TRBV5-1; D: -; size: -; DNA: TGCGCCAGCAGCCCCCAGCAGGGTCGATATGGCTACACCTTC; CDR3: CASSPQQGRYGYTF
J: TRBJ2-2; V: TRBV9; D: -; size: -; DNA: TGTGCCAGCAGCGACGGCGCTAGCGCAATCACCGGGGAGCTGTTTTTT; CDR3: CASSDGASAITGELFF
J: TRBJ2-7; V: TRBV5-1; D: -; size: few; DNA: TGCGCCAGCAGCTCTAGAGTGCTCCCGCCTTCCTACGAGCAGTACTTC; CDR3: CASSSRVLPPSYEQYF
J: TRBJ2-1; V: TRBV4-3; D: -; size: -; DNA: TGCGCCAGCAGCCAAGTTATTGCGGGAAGCAATGAGCAGTTCTTC; CDR3: CASSQVIAGSNEQFF
J: TRBJ2-5; V: TRBV5-1; D: TRBD1; size: -; DNA: TGCGCCAGCAGCTTGCAGGGGACAGGGACGACCCAGTACTTC; CDR3: CASSLQGTGTTQYF
J: TRBJ2-3; V: TRBV7-2; D: -; size: few; DNA: TGTGCCAGCAGCTCTGCTCCAACAGATACGCAGTATTTT; CDR3: CASSSAPTDTQYF
J: TRBJ1-2; V: TRBV28; D: -; size: few; DNA: TGTGCCAGCAGTACCCAACTGGGGTATGGCTACACCTTC; CDR3: CASSTQLGYGYTF
J: TRBJ2-7; V: TRBV28; D: TRBD2; size: -; DNA: TGTGCCAGCAGTTTGGGACTAGCCCCCTTGGAGCAGTACTTC; CDR3: CASSLGLAPLEQYF
J: TRBJ2-3; V: TRBV11-2; D: -; size: many; DNA: TGTGCCAGCAGCTCACCTCATTCAGGGGTGGCTAGCACAGATACGCAGTATTTT; CDR3: CASSSPHSGVASTDTQYF
J: TRBJ1-4; V: TRBV4-3; D: TRBD1; size: -; DNA: TGCGCCAGCAGCCACACAGGGGGCCGCAATGAAAAACTGTTTTTT; CDR3: CASSHTGGRNEKLFF
J: TRBJ2-1; V: TRBV20-1; D: TRBD2; size: few; DNA: TGCAGTGCTAGCCGACTAGCGGGGGGCCACAATGAGCAGTTCTTC; CDR3: CSASRLAGGHNEQFF
J: TRBJ1-1; V: TRBV6-1; D: -; size: few; DNA: TGTGCCAGCAGGCTGGTCTCGAACACTGAAGCTTTCTTT; CDR3: CASRLVSNTEAFF
J: TRBJ2-2; V: TRBV19; D: -; size: -; DNA: TGTGCCAGTAGGTCCGCAGGGAACACCGGGGAGCTGTTTTTT; CDR3: CASRSAGNTGELFF
J: TRBJ2-2; V: TRBV9; D: -; size: few; DNA: TGTGCCAGCAGCGTAGTGAATGGGGAGCTGTTTTTT; CDR3: CASSVVNGELFF
J: TRBJ1-2; V: TRBV19; D: -; size: -; DNA: TGTGCCAGTAGCAACGCTCGGGACGGGAACTATGGCTACACCTTC; CDR3: CASSNARDGNYGYTF
J: TRBJ1-6; V: TRBV15; D: -; size: few; DNA: TGTGCCACCAGCAGCCTAAATTCACCCCTCCACTTT; CDR3: CATSSLNSPLHF
J: TRBJ2-5; V: TRBV7-2; D: -; size: -; DNA: TGTGCCAGCAGCTTAGCCCTCGGCGTGGAGACCCAGTACTTC; CDR3: CASSLALGVETQYF
J: TRBJ2-6; V: TRBV24-1; D: TRBD1; size: few; DNA: TGTGCCACCAGTGATTTGGGCAGGGGGTCTGGGGCCAACGTCCTGACTTTC; CDR3: CATSDLGRGSGANVLTF
J: TRBJ1-1; V: TRBV28; D: TRBD1; size: -; DNA: TGTGCCAGCAGTCCCCCCACGGGACAGATGAACACTGAAGCTTTCTTT; CDR3: CASSPPTGQMNTEAFF
J: TRBJ2-2; V: TRBV23-1; D: -; size: -; DNA: TGCGCCAGCAGTGGGCTGTTTTTT; CDR3: CASSGLFF
J: TRBJ1-5; V: TRBV19; D: -; size: -; DNA: TGTGCCAGTAGTATACAGGGAGGCAATCAGCCCCAGCATTTT; CDR3: CASSIQGGNQPQHF
J: TRBJ2-1; V: TRBV4-1; D: TRBD2; size: -; DNA: TGCGCCAGCAGCCAATTAGGGACTAGCGGGGGAACATCCTACAATGAGCAGTTCTTC; CDR3: CASSQLGTSGGTSYNEQFF
J: TRBJ2-1; V: TRBV7-2; D: -; size: -; DNA: TGTGCCAGCAGCTTAAAGGGGGGTCATGAGCAGTTCTTC; CDR3: CASSLKGGHEQFF
J: TRBJ1-6; V: TRBV20-1; D: TRBD1; size: many; DNA: TGCAGTGCTAGTTTGTTGGACAGGGGATCATCACCCCTCCACTTT; CDR3: CSASLLDRGSSPLHF
J: TRBJ2-2; V: TRBV20-1; D: -; size: -; DNA: TGCAGTGCTAGAGCGGTCACTGGGGTTACTTTAAACACCGGGGAGCTGTTTTTT; CDR3: CSARAVTGVTLNTGELFF
J: TRBJ2-5; V: TRBV2; D: TRBD2; size: -; DNA: TGTACCTTCTGCTGTGTGGCGGGACTAGGGAGGACCGAAGAGACCCAGTACTTC; CDR3: CTFCCVAGLGRTEETQYF
J: TRBJ2-3; V: TRBV9; D: TRBD2; size: -; DNA: TGTGCCAGCAGCGTAGCTAGCGGCAGCTCTAGCACAGATACGCAGTATTTT; CDR3: CASSVASGSSSTDTQYF
J: TRBJ1-5; V: TRBV10-3; D: TRBD1; size: few; DNA: TGTGCCATCAGCTCGGACAGGATCAATCAGCCCCAGCATTTT; CDR3: CAISSDRINQPQHF